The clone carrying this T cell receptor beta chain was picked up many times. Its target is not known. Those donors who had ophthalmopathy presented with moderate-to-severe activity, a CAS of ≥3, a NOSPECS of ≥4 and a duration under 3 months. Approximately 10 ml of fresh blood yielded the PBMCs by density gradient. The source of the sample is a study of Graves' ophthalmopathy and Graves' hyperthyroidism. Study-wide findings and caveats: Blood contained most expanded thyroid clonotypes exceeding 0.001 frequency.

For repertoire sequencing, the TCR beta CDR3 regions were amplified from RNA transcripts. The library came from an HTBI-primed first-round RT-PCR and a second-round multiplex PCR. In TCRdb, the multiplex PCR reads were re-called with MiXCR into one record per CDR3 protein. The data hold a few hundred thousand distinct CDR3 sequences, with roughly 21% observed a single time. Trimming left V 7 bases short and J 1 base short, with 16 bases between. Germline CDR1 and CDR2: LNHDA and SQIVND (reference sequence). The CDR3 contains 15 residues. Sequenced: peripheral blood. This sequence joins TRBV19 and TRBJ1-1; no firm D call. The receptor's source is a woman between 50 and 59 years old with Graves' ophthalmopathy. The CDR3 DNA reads TGTGCCAGTACTACTATCGACACTTCGAACACTGAAGCTTTCTTT. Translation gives CASTTIDTSNTEAFF.